This T cell receptor beta chain was recovered during a study of radiotherapy plus CTLA-4 blockade in lung cancer. About the research overall: Objective response was observed in approximately 18% of patients, and disease control in 31%. General study points: Reports identified early blood T cell clone dynamics, with interferon-beta, as the best response predictor. Once radiotherapy plus ipilimumab had been given, TCR clones derived from tumor expanded in blood.

Regarding this clone: Its antigen is undetermined.

CTLA-4 blockade with ipilimumab, together with focal radiation, was given to patients with chemo-refractory metastatic non-small-cell lung cancer. V was cut by 0 bases and J by 4 bases, with 9 bases left in between. The germline CDR1 and CDR2 sequences are LGHNA and YSLEER. The CDR3 loop spans 14 amino acids. The method was immunoSEQ multiplex PCR; TCRdb's version includes in-frame clones alone and lacks a portion of them. The sample carries around 110,000 clones, 85% recorded once. Material: peripheral blood, obtained from a patient treated with radiotherapy plus ipilimumab. The clonotype comes from a human donor with non-small cell lung cancer that progressed on radiotherapy plus ipilimumab. Some clones in this sample may be carry-over from other donors' samples. This chain links TRBV4-3 with TRBJ2-5; possibly TRBD1 or TRBD2 for D (5 bases each). For the CDR3, the DNA is TGCGCCAGCAGCCAAGATTGGGGGAGAGAGACCCAGTACTTC. It is translated as CASSQDWGRETQYF.